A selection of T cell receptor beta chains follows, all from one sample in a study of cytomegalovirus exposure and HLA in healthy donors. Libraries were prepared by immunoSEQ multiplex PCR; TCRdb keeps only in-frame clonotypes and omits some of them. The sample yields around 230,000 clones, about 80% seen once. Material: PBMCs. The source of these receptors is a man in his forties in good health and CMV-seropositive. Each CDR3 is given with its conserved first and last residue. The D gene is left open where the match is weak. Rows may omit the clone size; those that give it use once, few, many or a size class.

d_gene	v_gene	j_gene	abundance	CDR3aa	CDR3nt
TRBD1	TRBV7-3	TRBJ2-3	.	CASSPNLRQGAGDTQYF	TGTGCCAGCAGCCCTAACTTAAGACAGGGGGCCGGGGATACGCAGTATTTT
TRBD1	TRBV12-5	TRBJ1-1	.	CASGDREWGTEAFF	TGTGCTAGTGGTGACAGGGAATGGGGCACTGAAGCTTTCTTT
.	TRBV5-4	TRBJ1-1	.	CASSLDEYTEAFF	TGTGCCAGCAGCTTGGATGAGTACACTGAAGCTTTCTTT
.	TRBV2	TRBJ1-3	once	CASSPGFSGNTIYF	TGTGCCAGCAGCCCGGGGTTTTCTGGAAACACCATATATTTT
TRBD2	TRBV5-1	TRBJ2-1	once	CASSLGLAGGKDEQFF	TGCGCCAGCAGCCTCGGACTAGCGGGAGGTAAGGATGAGCAGTTCTTC
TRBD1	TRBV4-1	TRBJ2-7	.	CASSQDGDSQLSYEQYF	TGCGCCAGCAGCCAAGATGGGGACAGTCAACTCTCCTACGAGCAGTACTTC
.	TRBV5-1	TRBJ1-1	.	CASSGGPGNTEAFF	TGCGCCAGCAGCGGGGGCCCAGGGAACACTGAAGCTTTCTTT
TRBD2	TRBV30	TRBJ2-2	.	CAWSVGRGRAAGELFF	TGTGCCTGGAGTGTAGGTCGCGGGAGGGCCGCCGGGGAGCTGTTTTTT
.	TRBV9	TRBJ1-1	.	CASSVGSGTEAFF	TGTGCCAGCAGCGTAGGTAGCGGGACTGAAGCTTTCTTT
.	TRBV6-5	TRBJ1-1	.	CASSHTDKLNTEAFF	TGTGCCAGCAGCCATACGGACAAGTTAAACACTGAAGCTTTCTTT
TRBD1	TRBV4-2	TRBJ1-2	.	CASSLRGTGVSYGYTF	TGTGCCAGCAGCCTAAGGGGCACAGGGGTTAGCTATGGCTACACCTTC
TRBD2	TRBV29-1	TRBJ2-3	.	CSYLAGTDTQYF	TGCAGTTACCTAGCGGGCACAGATACGCAGTATTTT
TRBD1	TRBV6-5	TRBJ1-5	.	CASSRDRSTNQPQHF	TGTGCCAGCAGCCGGGACAGGTCAACTAATCAGCCCCAGCATTTT
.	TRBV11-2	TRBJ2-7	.	CASSLERSYEQYF	TGTGCCAGCAGCTTAGAGCGCTCCTACGAGCAGTACTTC
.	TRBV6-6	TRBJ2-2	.	CASRMGVGGELFF	TGTGCCAGCAGGATGGGCGTCGGCGGGGAGCTGTTTTTT
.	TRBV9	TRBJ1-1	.	CASSTGQRAFF	TGTGCCAGCAGCACCGGACAGCGGGCTTTCTTT
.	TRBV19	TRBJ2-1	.	CASTSDPYNEQFF	TGTGCCAGTACAAGCGATCCCTACAATGAGCAGTTCTTC
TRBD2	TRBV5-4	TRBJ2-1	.	CASSLGAGEIYEQFF	TGTGCCAGCAGCTTAGGGGCGGGAGAAATCTATGAGCAGTTCTTC
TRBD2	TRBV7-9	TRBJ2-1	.	CASSLSSGVVYNEQFF	TGTGCCAGCAGCTTATCTAGCGGGGTCGTGTACAATGAGCAGTTCTTC
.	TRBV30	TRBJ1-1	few	CAWRSLNTEAFF	TGTGCCTGGAGGTCTCTGAACACTGAAGCTTTCTTT
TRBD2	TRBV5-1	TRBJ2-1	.	CASSPTSGRSYEQFF	TGCGCCAGCAGCCCGACTAGCGGGAGAAGCTATGAGCAGTTCTTC
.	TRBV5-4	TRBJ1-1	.	CASSLGVQGYTEAFF	TGTGCCAGCAGCTTGGGCGTGCAGGGTTACACTGAAGCTTTCTTT
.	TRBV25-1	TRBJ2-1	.	CASRLSVEQFF	TGTGCCAGCCGGTTGTCGGTTGAGCAGTTCTTC
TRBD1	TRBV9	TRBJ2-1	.	CASSDRGRSEQFF	TGTGCCAGCAGCGACAGGGGGAGGAGTGAGCAGTTCTTC
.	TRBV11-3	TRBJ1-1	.	CASSLPRGGPEAFF	TGTGCCAGCAGCTTGCCTCGGGGGGGCCCGGAAGCTTTCTTT
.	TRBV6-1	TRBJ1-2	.	CASGERYGYTF	TGTGCCAGTGGAGAGCGTTATGGCTACACCTTC
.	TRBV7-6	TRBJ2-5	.	CASSLLSETQYF	TGTGCCAGCAGCCTCCTTTCTGAGACCCAGTACTTC
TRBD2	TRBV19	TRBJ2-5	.	CASASGRETQYF	TGTGCCAGCGCTAGCGGGAGAGAGACCCAGTACTTC
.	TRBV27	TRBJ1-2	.	CASSLSAGNDYGYTF	TGTGCCAGCAGTTTATCCGCAGGGAACGACTATGGCTACACCTTC
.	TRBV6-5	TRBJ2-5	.	CASNLGGAQETQYF	TGTGCCAGCAACCTAGGAGGGGCCCAAGAGACCCAGTACTTC
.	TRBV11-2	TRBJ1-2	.	CASSRYGGYTF	TGTGCCAGCAGTCGCTATGGTGGCTACACCTTC
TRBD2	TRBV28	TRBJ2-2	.	CASSLAGGPDTGELFF	TGTGCCAGCAGTTTGGCGGGAGGGCCGGACACCGGGGAGCTGTTTTTT
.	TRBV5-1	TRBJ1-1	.	CASSPLTGNTEAFF	TGCGCCAGCAGCCCCTTGACGGGGAACACTGAAGCTTTCTTT
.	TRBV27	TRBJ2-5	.	CASRPQGGGGETQYF	TGTGCCAGCAGACCGCAGGGGGGCGGAGGAGAGACCCAGTACTTC
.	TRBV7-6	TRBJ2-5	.	CASSPELGQRFETQYF	TGTGCCAGCAGCCCAGAACTCGGACAGAGGTTCGAGACCCAGTACTTC
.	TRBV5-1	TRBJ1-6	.	CASTPTGKFNSPLHF	TGCGCCAGCACCCCGACAGGAAAGTTCAATTCACCCCTCCACTTT
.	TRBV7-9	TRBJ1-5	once	CASSFDSQPQHF	TGTGCCAGCAGCTTTGACAGTCAGCCCCAGCATTTT
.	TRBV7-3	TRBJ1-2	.	CASSLQGPGGYTF	TGTGCCAGCAGCTTACAGGGGCCGGGTGGCTACACCTTC
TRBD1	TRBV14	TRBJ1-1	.	CASSLRAGQGGTEAFF	TGTGCCAGCAGCTTACGGGCGGGACAGGGGGGTACTGAAGCTTTCTTT
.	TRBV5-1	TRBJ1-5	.	CASSLEGGDQPQHF	TGCGCCAGCAGCTTGGAGGGAGGGGATCAGCCCCAGCATTTT
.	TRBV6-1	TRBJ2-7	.	CASSARAGEQYF	TGTGCCAGCAGTGCCCGGGCGGGCGAGCAGTACTTC
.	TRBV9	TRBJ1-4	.	CASSVGTPNEKLFF	TGTGCCAGCAGCGTCGGGACTCCAAATGAAAAACTGTTTTTT
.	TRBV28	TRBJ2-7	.	CASSFPRAPVGAEQYF	TGTGCCAGCAGTTTTCCCCGGGCTCCCGTTGGGGCCGAGCAGTACTTC
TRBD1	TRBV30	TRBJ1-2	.	CAWSPRTGGLPVGYTF	TGTGCCTGGAGTCCCCGGACAGGGGGGTTACCTGTGGGCTACACCTTC
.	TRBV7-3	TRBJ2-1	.	CASSLKGGEQFF	TGTGCCAGCAGCTTAAAGGGAGGTGAGCAGTTCTTC
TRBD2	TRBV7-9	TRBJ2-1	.	CASSLADRLAGISYNEQFF	TGTGCCAGCAGCTTAGCGGACCGACTAGCGGGAATCTCCTACAATGAGCAGTTCTTC
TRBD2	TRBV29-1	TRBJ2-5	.	CSVEGGGVGETQYF	TGCAGCGTTGAGGGGGGGGGTGTCGGAGAGACCCAGTACTTC
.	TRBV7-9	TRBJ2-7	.	CASSPPGQGYEQYF	TGTGCCAGCAGTCCGCCGGGACAAGGTTACGAGCAGTACTTC
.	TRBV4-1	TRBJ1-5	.	CASSQDGQGGITPQHF	TGCGCCAGCAGCCAAGACGGGCAGGGAGGGATAACGCCCCAGCATTTT
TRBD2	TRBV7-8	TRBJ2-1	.	CASSIGTSGSSYNEQFF	TGTGCCAGCAGCATAGGGACTAGCGGGAGCTCCTACAATGAGCAGTTCTTC
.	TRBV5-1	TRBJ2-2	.	CASSLDQGNTGELFF	TGCGCCAGCAGCTTGGATCAGGGGAACACCGGGGAGCTGTTTTTT
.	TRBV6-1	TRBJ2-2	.	CASSIQGPGELFF	TGTGCCAGCAGTATACAGGGACCCGGGGAGCTGTTTTTT
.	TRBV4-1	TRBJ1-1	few	CASSQKGGNTEAFF	TGCGCCAGCAGCCAGAAAGGCGGGAACACTGAAGCTTTCTTT